This TCR beta chain came from a study of human T cells and chemical hapten exposure (dated by TCRdb to about 2021). As for the study more broadly: For sensitization, 2% DPC in acetone was applied to a roughly 2 cm by roughly 2 cm area of upper inner arm skin. Blood samples were taken from patients before sensitization (week 0) and then at 2, 6 and about 24 weeks after DPC sensitization. The patient cohort, mostly female, included alopecia areata with under or over 50% scalp involvement, alopecia totalis and alopecia universalis. This study followed changes in the peripheral blood TCR repertoire in vivo during primary and secondary sensitization of alopecia patients to the hapten diphenylcyclopropenone (DPC). Libraries were combined into a pool for sequencing, and differences in TCR yield between samples came mainly from small differences in library volumes within the pool. Patch testing on the upper back used Finn chambers containing 0.01% DPC, with scoring done after 6 days according to International Contact Dermatitis Research Group standards. Weekly therapeutic DPC doses were additionally applied to the scalp of patients throughout the roughly 25-week study period. About 28 alopecia patients gave blood for TCR sequencing at one to four time points (pre-sensitization, 2, 6 and 24 weeks).

Regarding this clonotype: No cognate antigen has been identified for it. Per-nucleotide qualities are absent, and no much larger clonotype sits a single base away.

V and J lose 0 bases and 4 bases, and a span of 19 bases separates them. The CDR3 holds 17 amino acids from the cysteine to the phenylalanine. Left in the record is the CDR3 DNA by itself, 51 bases read in frame from the first base. CDR1 and CDR2 were assigned from the germline V gene as SGHRS and YFSETQ. The sample's time point label, decoded: patch test 2, 6 weeks after DPC sensitization. According to the study, the label for this sample's treatment or condition signals: therapeutic diphenylcyclopropenone sensitization with weekly scalp DPC. Blood at each patch-test visit was drawn before the patch test was applied. Patients were eligible if aged 18 to 70, diagnosed with alopecia and judged suitable for DPC therapy, and pregnant patients were excluded. Total RNA was extracted from unfractionated whole blood that had been collected in Tempus Blood RNA tubes. The research as a whole found: Significantly more large CDR3 similarity clusters were formed by expanded TCRs than by pre-sensitization or healthy control sets, consistent with antigen-driven responses. A positive correlation was found between the number of PT1 expanded TCRs and patch test score, with significance reached at thresholds 8, 16 and 32 but not 4. After repeated subsampling, changes were observed in the strength of the expansion versus patch-test correlation and in the threshold at which the correlation became significant. DPC sensitization did not change how many TCRs were above 1 in 1000 frequency, and no evidence was found of alterations in global repertoire structure. Because all patients had alopecia, a presumed autoimmune disease, the immune response of the patients might differ from that of healthy individuals.

Library construction relied on RACE. Sequencing took place on a NextSeq 500. During library preparation, unique molecular identifiers were attached to individual cDNA molecules so that TCRs could be counted quantitatively and reproducibly. For every blood RNA sample, sequencing covered both the TCR alpha and TCR beta chains. Processing in the source paper ran as follows. A median of approximately 100,000 TCRs per sample was observed, with a range of about 23,224 to 700,000. The Decombinator software suite was used to annotate V, J and CDR3 in the TCR reads. Every sample was subsampled to the same number of TCRs (28,000) for the PS versus PT1 abundance plots. TCRs were defined as expanded if absent before sensitization and observed at least eight times at the 2-week time point. Through fastp at Q25 and MiXCR, TCRdb rebuilt clones from the public reads, retaining in-frame beta chains. Each record represents a unique CDR3 protein, reported with the most common genes and DNA among its rows. The V and J calls here are based on TCRdb, not the publication. This sample has about 380,000 distinct CDR3 sequences in its table, and over 6% of those were observed once. In total, the top ten clones hold around 6% of the sample.

This specimen consisted of whole blood, obtained in connection with sensitization to the hapten diphenylcyclopropenone (DPC). This sequence uses TRBV5-1 and TRBJ1-1; no confident D gene assignment can be made. The sequence was obtained from a woman aged 18-35 years with alopecia areata. Some clones in this sample may be carry-over from other donors' samples. The base sequence is TGCGCCAGCAGCTTGGGCCTATCAGGCCGAGGAGGCACTGAAGCTTTCTTT. Its translation reads: CASSLGLSGRGGTEAFF.